Listed below are T cell receptor beta chains from one sample, sequenced in a study of Graves' ophthalmopathy and Graves' hyperthyroidism. Using its own MiXCR run on the multiplex PCR reads, TCRdb lists one record per CDR3 protein. This table holds 400,000 or so distinct CDR3 sequences, about 17% found once. The sequencing input was peripheral blood. The receptor set was obtained from an adult woman with stable Graves' hyperthyroidism. Both conserved end residues are part of each CDR3. A D gene is named only where the DNA matches it firmly. Part of the rows lack a size; the others show once, few, many or a class for expanded clones.

>TRBJ2-2|TRBV5-1|NA|NA
TGCGCCAGCAGCTTGGAGGCCGACACCGGGGAGCTGTTTTTT
CASSLEADTGELFF
>TRBJ1-1|TRBV28|NA|many
TGTGCCAGCAGTTTGGGGGGGGAACCCCGAGAAGCTTTCTTT
CASSLGGEPREAFF
>TRBJ2-7|TRBV20-1|NA|many
TGCAGTGCTAGAGATCAGACCTCCTACGAGCAGTACTTC
CSARDQTSYEQYF
>TRBJ1-1|TRBV28|TRBD1|NA
TGTGCCAGCAGTTTCCTTTTCAGGGGGCTGCGTACTGAAGCTTTCTTT
CASSFLFRGLRTEAFF
>TRBJ1-3|TRBV20-1|NA|many
TGCAGTGCTCGCCCCGACAGCTCTGGAAACACCATATATTTT
CSARPDSSGNTIYF
>TRBJ1-5|TRBV7-3|NA|many
TGTGCCAGCACCCCTGGGGGAAATCAGCCCCAGCATTTT
CASTPGGNQPQHF
>TRBJ1-5|TRBV19|NA|NA
TGTGCCAGTAGCGAAACCCCGGACGGCATCAATCAGCCCCAGCATTTT
CASSETPDGINQPQHF
>TRBJ1-6|TRBV5-8|NA|many
TGTGCCAGCAGCTTGTCCCCTCAAATCTTGGACCCTAAGAAACTCCACTTT
CASSLSPQILDPKKLHF
>TRBJ2-2|TRBV5-1|TRBD1|many
TGCGCCAGCAGCTTCACGACAGGGACCGGGGAGCTGTTTTTT
CASSFTTGTGELFF
>TRBJ2-7|TRBV6-1|NA|NA
TGTGCCAGCAGCAACCTACACCCAAGGGACTTC
CASSNLHPRDF
>TRBJ1-2|TRBV30|NA|NA
TGTGCCTGGAGGCAGAATTATGGCTACACCTTC
CAWRQNYGYTF
>TRBJ2-7|TRBV5-5|NA|many
TGTGCCAGCAGACAAGCCCCAGGGGACCCCTACGAGCAGTACTTC
CASRQAPGDPYEQYF
>TRBJ1-2|TRBV6-2/TRBV6-3|NA|many
TGTGCCAGCTTCCGAGGGGGCTATGGCTACACCTTC
CASFRGGYGYTF
>TRBJ1-6|TRBV28|TRBD1|NA
TGTGCCAGCAGTTTCGGGGGGACAGGGTACAATGCGGGTAGAGTACCCCTCCACTTT
CASSFGGTGYNAGRVPLHF
>TRBJ1-2|TRBV7-2|NA|many
TGTGCCAGCAGCCAGGACAGTTTCTATGGCTACACCTTC
CASSQDSFYGYTF
>TRBJ2-2|TRBV5-5|NA|many
TGTGCCAGCAGTTCCCCGGGACTCAGGGTGGGGGAGCTGTTTTTT
CASSSPGLRVGELFF
>TRBJ2-4|TRBV30|NA|few
TGTGCCTGGAGAGGGGCTTACGTAGCCAAAAACATTCAGTACTTC
CAWRGAYVAKNIQYF
>TRBJ2-7|TRBV19|NA|many
TGTGCCAGTAGTATTGGATTTTCAACATACGAGCAGTACTTC
CASSIGFSTYEQYF
>TRBJ2-7|TRBV2|NA|many
TGTGCCAGCAAAACCGGGACCTACTCCTACGAGCAGTACTTC
CASKTGTYSYEQYF
>TRBJ1-5|TRBV12-3/TRBV12-4|NA|many
TGTGCCAGCAGATGGGGTGGTCAGCCCCAGCATTTT
CASRWGGQPQHF
>TRBJ2-7|TRBV12-3/TRBV12-4|TRBD2|NA
TGTGCCAGCACCCCGAGAAGCGGGGGACCGCACGAGCAGTACTTC
CASTPRSGGPHEQYF
>TRBJ2-7|TRBV7-8|NA|many
TGTGCCAGCAGCTCGCGGGACAGAAGCTCCTACGAGCAGTACTTC
CASSSRDRSSYEQYF
>TRBJ2-2|TRBV7-2|NA|many
TGTGCCAGCACCAAGAGCCTGGCCGGGGAGCTGTTTTTT
CASTKSLAGELFF
>TRBJ2-4|TRBV7-9|NA|many
TGTGCCAGCAGCTTAGTTGTTGAAAACATTCAGTACTTC
CASSLVVENIQYF
>TRBJ1-1|TRBV6-1|TRBD1|NA
TGTGCCCTCCAGGGGGCAAACACTGAAGCTTTCTTT
CALQGANTEAFF
>TRBJ1-1|TRBV6-7|TRBD1|many
TGTGCCAGCAGTTACTCCGATAGGAGGGGGCAGAACACTGAAGCTTTCTTT
CASSYSDRRGQNTEAFF
>TRBJ2-5|TRBV6-5|NA|many
TGTGCCAGCAGTTCCCTCCCCGACAAGAACCAAGAGACCCAGTACTTC
CASSSLPDKNQETQYF
>TRBJ2-7|TRBV28|NA|many
TGTGCCAGCAGTTTAGGTAGGGAGGTACGAACCTACGAGCAGTACTTC
CASSLGREVRTYEQYF
>TRBJ1-1|TRBV3-1|NA|many
TGTGCCAGCAGCCAAGTATCAGGGAACACTGAAGCTTTCTTT
CASSQVSGNTEAFF
>TRBJ2-7|TRBV5-4|TRBD1|few
TGTGCCAGCAGCTCCTACGGACAGGGTAGGGACGAGCAGTACTTC
CASSSYGQGRDEQYF
>TRBJ1-2|TRBV5-1|NA|many
TGCGCCAGCAGCTTGAAGGACAGCTTTTATGGCTACACCTTC
CASSLKDSFYGYTF
>TRBJ2-2|TRBV6-4|NA|many
TGTGCCAGCAGTGACTCTGGGACCGGGGAGCTGTTTTTT
CASSDSGTGELFF
>TRBJ2-2|TRBV20-1|NA|NA
TGCAGTGCTATCCTCGGGAACACCGGGGAGCTGTTTTTT
CSAILGNTGELFF
>TRBJ1-3|TRBV19|NA|few
TGTGCCAGTAGTATAGCCGGCACCTACTCTGGAAACACCATATATTTT
CASSIAGTYSGNTIYF
>TRBJ2-2|TRBV19|TRBD1|many
TGTGCCAGTAGTCCAGGGGGCGCGGGCACCGGGGAGCTGTTTTTT
CASSPGGAGTGELFF
>TRBJ2-5|TRBV12-3/TRBV12-4|TRBD1|NA
TGTGCCAGCAATAGACAGGGGGAAGAGACCCAGTACTTC
CASNRQGEETQYF
>TRBJ2-6|TRBV6-2/TRBV6-3|NA|few
TGTGCCAGCGCACAGACCGGACAGACGGAAGCTGGGGCCAACGTCCTGACTTTC
CASAQTGQTEAGANVLTF
>TRBJ1-5|TRBV20-1|NA|many
TGCAGTGCCCCGGACGGAAACTACAATCAGCCCCAGCATTTT
CSAPDGNYNQPQHF
>TRBJ1-5|TRBV7-2|NA|NA
TGTGCCAGCAGCCAGGCCCCAGGGAGCAATCAGCCCCAGCATTTT
CASSQAPGSNQPQHF
>TRBJ2-2|TRBV11-2|TRBD2|NA
TGTGCCAGCAGCTTATTACGACTAGCGGGGATTACCGGGGAGCTGTTTTTT
CASSLLRLAGITGELFF
>TRBJ2-7|TRBV19|NA|many
TGTGCCAGTAGTATAGTCCCAACGGGTGAGCAGTACTTC
CASSIVPTGEQYF
>TRBJ2-5|TRBV29-1|TRBD1|NA
TGCAGCGTTACAAAAACCGGGACAGGGATGCAAGAGACCCAGTACTTC
CSVTKTGTGMQETQYF
>TRBJ2-5|TRBV3-1|NA|NA
TGTGCCAGCAGCCGCTGGGAGACCCAGTACTTC
CASSRWETQYF
>TRBJ1-5|TRBV6-2/TRBV6-3|TRBD1|many
TGTGCCAGCAGATCGATAACAGGGGGCCAACAGCCCCAGCATTTT
CASRSITGGQQPQHF
>TRBJ1-1|TRBV30|NA|many
TGTGCCTGGAGTGTACCAACAGCTGAAGCTTTCTTT
CAWSVPTAEAFF
>TRBJ2-7|TRBV18|NA|few
TGTGCCAGCTCACCGTTCGAACAGGAATACTACGAGCAGTACTTC
CASSPFEQEYYEQYF
>TRBJ2-5|TRBV30|TRBD1|many
TGTGCCTGGCAGGGGGCCCAAGAGACCCAGTACTTC
CAWQGAQETQYF
>TRBJ2-5|TRBV30|NA|many
TGTGCCTGGAGTCTTGACAGAACCCAAGAGACCCAGTACTTC
CAWSLDRTQETQYF
>TRBJ1-5|TRBV7-2|NA|once
TGTGCCAGCAGCTTAGCGTCAGGGGAGTGGCAGCCCCAGCATTTT
CASSLASGEWQPQHF
>TRBJ1-6|TRBV4-1|TRBD1|many
TGCGCCAGCAGCCATAAAAGGGACAGGGGAGAATATAATTCACCCCTCCACTTT
CASSHKRDRGEYNSPLHF
>TRBJ1-5|TRBV7-2|NA|NA
TGTGCCAGCAGCTTATTCTCCCCGAGACAAGACACAGGGAGATGGAATCAGCCCCATCATTTT
CASSLFSPRQDTGRWNQPHHF
>TRBJ2-7|TRBV20-1|NA|many
TGCAGTGCCCCGGACAATTCCTACGAGCAGTACTTC
CSAPDNSYEQYF
>TRBJ1-6|TRBV12-3/TRBV12-4|NA|many
TGTGCCAGCAGTTTTGGCCAGCCAGTCCATAATTCACCCCTCCACTTT
CASSFGQPVHNSPLHF
>TRBJ2-4|TRBV15|NA|many
TGTGCCACCAGCGTCGGTACGGACAAAAACATTAAGTACTTC
CATSVGTDKNIKYF